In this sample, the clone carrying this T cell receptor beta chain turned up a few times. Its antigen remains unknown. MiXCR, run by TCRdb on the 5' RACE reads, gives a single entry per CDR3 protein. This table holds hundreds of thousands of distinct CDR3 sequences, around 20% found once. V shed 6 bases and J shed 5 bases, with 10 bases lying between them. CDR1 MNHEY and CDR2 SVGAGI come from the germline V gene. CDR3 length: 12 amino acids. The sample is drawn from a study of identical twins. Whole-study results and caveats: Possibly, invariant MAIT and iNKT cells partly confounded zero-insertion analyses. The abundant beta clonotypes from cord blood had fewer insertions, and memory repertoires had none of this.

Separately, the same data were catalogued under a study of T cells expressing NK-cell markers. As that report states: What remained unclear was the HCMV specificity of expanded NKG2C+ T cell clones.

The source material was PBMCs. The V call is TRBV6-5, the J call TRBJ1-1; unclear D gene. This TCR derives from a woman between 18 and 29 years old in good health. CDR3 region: CASSDQSTEAFF. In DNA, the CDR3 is TGTGCCAGCAGCGATCAAAGTACTGAAGCTTTCTTT.